Sequencing of this T cell receptor beta chain was carried out in a study of OX40 agonist ivuxolimab in advanced cancers. Study-level results: Low normalized clonal expansion also occurred in some nonresponding patients. More expanded clones were found, on average, in CD8+ than in CD4+ T cells.

About this clone: Its antigen is as yet unknown.

Profiled with immunoSEQ multiplex PCR; TCRdb holds only in-frame clones, not every one. Here the sample spans some 91,000 clones, around 87% being singletons. The specimen comprised CD4+ or CD8+ T cells sorted from blood, sampled in a trial of the OX40 agonist ivuxolimab. This receptor was identified in an adult with an advanced solid tumor such as melanoma, head and neck, liver or kidney cancer.

The chain's CDR3 is CASSEHPLNTEAFF. CDR3 nucleotides: TGTGCCAGCAGCGAACACCCACTGAACACTGAAGCTTTCTTT. The chain is built from TRBV11-2 and TRBJ1-1; D gene uncertain. The V end was cut by 5 bases, the J end by 0 bases, with 10 bases between. Looked up from germline, CDR1 is SGHAT and CDR2 is FQNNGV. There are 14 residues in the CDR3.